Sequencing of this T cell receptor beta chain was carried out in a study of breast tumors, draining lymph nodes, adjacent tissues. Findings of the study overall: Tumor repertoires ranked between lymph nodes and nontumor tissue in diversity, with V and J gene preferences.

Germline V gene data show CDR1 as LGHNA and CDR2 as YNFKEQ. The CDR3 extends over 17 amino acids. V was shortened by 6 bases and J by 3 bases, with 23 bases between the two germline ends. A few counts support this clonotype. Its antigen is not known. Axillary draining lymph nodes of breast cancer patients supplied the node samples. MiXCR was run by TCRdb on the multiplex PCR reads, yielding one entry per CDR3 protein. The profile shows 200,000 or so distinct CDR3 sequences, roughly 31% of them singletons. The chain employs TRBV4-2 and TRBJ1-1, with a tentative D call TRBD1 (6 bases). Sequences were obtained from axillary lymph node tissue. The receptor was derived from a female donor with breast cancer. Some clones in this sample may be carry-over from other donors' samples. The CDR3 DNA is TGTGCCAGCAGTCCAAATGGGGTACAGGGCCCTGACACTGAAGCTTTCTTT. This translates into CASSPNGVQGPDTEAFF.